The present TCR beta chain was sequenced within a study of blood T cell repertoires in COVID-19. Using immunoSEQ multiplex PCR, the repertoire was profiled, and TCRdb retains in-frame clones only, with some absent. The table shows 300,000 to 500,000 clones, with approximately 91% occurring only once. In its sample, this clone was seen a few times. V lost 4 bases to trimming and J lost 6 bases; unmatched junction nucleotides: 8. The CDR3 totals 14 residues. Germline V lookup: CDR1 LGHDT, CDR2 YNNKEL (reference sequence). The sequenced sample was PBMCs or T cells enriched from blood (not recorded which). The TCR originated in a woman between 40 and 55 years old with acute COVID-19. The chain has TRBV3-1 (or the pseudogene TRBV3-2) and TRBJ1-1; 7 nucleotides agree with TRBD1. CDR3 nucleotide sequence: TGTGCCAGCAGCCCAAACAGGGGATCGGCTGAAGCTTTCTTT. Translating it yields CASSPNRGSAEAFF.